Listed below are T cell receptor beta chains from one sample, sequenced in a study of tumor-infiltrating lymphocytes in localized non-small cell lung cancer. Some clones are missing from TCRdb's copy, which holds only in-frame ones; the method was immunoSEQ multiplex PCR. The table lists fewer than 25,000 clones, just under 75% of them singletons. Sequenced input: lung tumor tissue. Every receptor here comes from a human donor with non-small cell lung cancer. The CDR3 runs from the conserved cysteine through the conserved F or W. The order of the fields is J gene, D gene, CDR3 length, V gene, CDR3 protein. A D gene is named only where the DNA matches it firmly.

>TRBJ2-2|TRBD1|14|TRBV5-1
CASSWDRAPGELFF
>TRBJ2-3|TRBD2|18|TRBV18
CASSPLQRGTYSTDTQYF
>TRBJ1-1|TRBD1|14|TRBV5-1
CASSTQTGSTEAFF
>TRBJ2-1|-|15|TRBV5-1
CASNLRGAITPEQFF
>TRBJ2-3|-|16|TRBV9
CASSVGSGLSTDTQYF
>TRBJ1-1|-|15|TRBV18
CASSPPVLANTEAFF
>TRBJ2-1|TRBD2|14|TRBV7-6
CASSNWTSYNEQFF
>TRBJ1-6|-|15|TRBV6-6
CASSYRRGEGSPLHF
>TRBJ1-3|TRBD1|15|TRBV6-6
CASSQGAAAGNTIYF
>TRBJ2-5|-|16|TRBV7-2
CASSLSDLPTRETQYF
>TRBJ2-4|TRBD1|16|TRBV11-1
CASSAGTGTAKNIQYF
>TRBJ1-2|TRBD1|13|TRBV10-1
CASSRTGVDGYTF
>TRBJ2-2|-|18|TRBV25-1
CASSGPNQWVLDTGELFF
>TRBJ1-1|-|12|TRBV10-1
CASSESGGEAFF
>TRBJ2-3|-|12|TRBV7-9
CASSLGTDTQYF
>TRBJ2-3|-|15|TRBV6-5
CASSYGLGIGDTQYF
>TRBJ1-2|-|14|TRBV7-9
CASSLAGENYGYTF
>TRBJ1-1|-|13|TRBV19
CASSMTGNTEAFF
>TRBJ2-2|-|15|TRBV5-1
CASSLRGWNTGELFF
>TRBJ2-7|-|14|TRBV5-3
CARSPRWGSYEQYF
>TRBJ1-5|-|16|TRBV5-1
CASSLGFSGENQPQHF
>TRBJ2-1|-|13|TRBV13
CASSPLFWGEQFF
>TRBJ2-7|-|16|TRBV10-1
CASSAEPTSQGYEQYF
>TRBJ2-7|TRBD2|16|TRBV27
CASSPGGAGGVYEQYF
>TRBJ1-1|TRBD1|14|TRBV5-6
CASSTSGGAGEAFF
>TRBJ1-6|-|15|TRBV5-1
CASSLDRVVNSPLHF